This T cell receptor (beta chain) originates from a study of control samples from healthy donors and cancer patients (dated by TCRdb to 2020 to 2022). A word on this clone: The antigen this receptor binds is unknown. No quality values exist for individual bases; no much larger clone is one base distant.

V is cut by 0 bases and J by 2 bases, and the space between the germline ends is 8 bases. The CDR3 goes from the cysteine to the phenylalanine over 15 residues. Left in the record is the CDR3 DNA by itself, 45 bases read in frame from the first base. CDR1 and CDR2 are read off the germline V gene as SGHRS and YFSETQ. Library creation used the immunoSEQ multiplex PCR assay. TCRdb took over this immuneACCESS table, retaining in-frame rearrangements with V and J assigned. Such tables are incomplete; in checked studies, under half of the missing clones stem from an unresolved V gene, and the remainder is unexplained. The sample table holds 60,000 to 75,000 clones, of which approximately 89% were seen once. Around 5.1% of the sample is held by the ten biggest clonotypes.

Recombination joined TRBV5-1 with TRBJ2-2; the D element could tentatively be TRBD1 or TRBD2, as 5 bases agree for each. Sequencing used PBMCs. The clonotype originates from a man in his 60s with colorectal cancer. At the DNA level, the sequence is TGCGCCAGCAGCTTGGGGGACGGAAACACCGGGGAGCTGTTTTTT. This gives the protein CASSLGDGNTGELFF. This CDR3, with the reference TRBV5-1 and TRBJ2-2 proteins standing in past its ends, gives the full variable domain KAGVTQTPRYLIKTRGQQVTLSCSPISGHRSVSWYQQTPGQGLQFLFEYFSETQRNKGNFPGRFSGRQFSNSRSEMNVSTLELGDSALYLCASSLGDGNTGELFFGEGSRLTVL.